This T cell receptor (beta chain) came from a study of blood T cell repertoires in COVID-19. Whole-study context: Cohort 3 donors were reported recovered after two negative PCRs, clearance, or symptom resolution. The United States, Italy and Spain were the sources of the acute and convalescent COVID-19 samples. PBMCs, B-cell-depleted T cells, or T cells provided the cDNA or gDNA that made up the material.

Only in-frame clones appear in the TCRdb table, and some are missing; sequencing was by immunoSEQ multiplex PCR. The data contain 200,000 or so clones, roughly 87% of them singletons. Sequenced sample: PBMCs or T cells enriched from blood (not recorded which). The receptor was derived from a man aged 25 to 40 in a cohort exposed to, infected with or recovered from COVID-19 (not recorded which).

The CDR3 coding sequence is TGCGCCAGCACCTGGACGGCGGGTGCTGGAAACACCATATATTTT. It yields the protein CASTWTAGAGNTIYF. The chain has TRBV5-1 and TRBJ1-3; no clear D gene. From germline, CDR1 is SGHRS and CDR2 YFSETQ. This CDR3 region has 15 residues. The V end was cut by 6 bases, the J end by 2 bases, with 15 bases between.